Listed here are 4 T cell receptor beta chains from one sample, sequenced in a study of post-analysis software for immune sequencing data. No antigen has been assigned to these receptors. Sequencing libraries made from TCR beta cDNA carried unique molecular identifiers. TCRdb re-analysed the PCR reads in MiXCR, keeping a single row per CDR3 protein. The sample carries approximately 730,000 distinct CDR3 sequences, 25% to 30% recorded once. Study outcomes and limitations: TRBV5-6, TRBV5-1 and TRBV20-1 were among roughly five TRBV segments more frequent in patients than controls.

Sequenced: blood. The receptors were sampled from a girl between 10 and 17 years old with multiple sclerosis.

In its sample, this clonotype was seen a few times. The J gene is TRBJ2-3, the V gene TRBV5-5, with D perhaps TRBD1 (5 bases). The germline V gene encodes CDR1 SGHKS and CDR2 YYEKEE (reference sequence). V lost 5 bases and J 3 bases, leaving 25 bases between the germline ends. This CDR3 spans 18 amino acids. The CDR3: CASSYGHGRMIGTDTQYF. CDR3 coding DNA: TGTGCCAGCAGTTATGGACACGGACGGATGATCGGGACAGATACGCAGTATTTT.

V gene TRBV28 combines with J gene TRBJ1-2, with a possible D match to TRBD1 (6 bases). The ends were cut back, 4 bases at V and 0 bases at J, with 15 bases in the middle. This CDR3 is 16 amino acids long. Germline lookup yields CDR1 MDHEN and CDR2 SYDVKM. The CDR3 bases are TGTGCCAGCAGTTATTATACCAGGGGCGCTAACTATGGCTACACCTTC. This sequence encodes CASSYYTRGANYGYTF.

This clonotype came up a few times. The chain links TRBV7-8 to TRBJ2-7; D possibly corresponds to TRBD1 (5 bases). Between the trimmed V and J ends, which lost 3 bases and 0 bases, there was a span of 9 bases. The germline V gene has CDR1 SGHVS and CDR2 FQNEAQ. The CDR3 sequence is 14 residues long. For the CDR3, the DNA is TGTGCCAGCAGCTTCGGACATAGCTCCTACGAGCAGTACTTC. Its protein is CASSFGHSSYEQYF.

The chain links TRBV6-5 to TRBJ1-2; perhaps TRBD1 as D (5 bases). Trimming took off 4 bases at V and 0 bases at J, with 9 bases between the two ends. This CDR3 is 14 amino acids long. Germline CDR1 MNHEY, CDR2 SVGAGI. The CDR3: CASSFRQTNYGYTF. CDR3 DNA: TGTGCCAGCAGTTTCCGACAGACTAACTATGGCTACACCTTC.